This TCR beta chain was sequenced for a study of T cells in Graves' hyperthyroidism and ophthalmopathy. Study as a whole: Once the initial diagnosis was made, peripheral blood was obtained before any treatment.

RNA transcripts gave rise to amplified TCR beta CDR3 regions. Using the HTBI primer set, a first-round RT-PCR was run on the TCR CDR3. One entry per CDR3 protein, called by TCRdb with MiXCR from the multiplex PCR reads. Found here are around 300,000 distinct CDR3 sequences, about 13% of them singletons; the top ten hold 7.9%. The CDR3 extends over 16 amino acids. Germline V gene sequence: CDR1 DFQATT, CDR2 SNEGSKA (reference sequence). Trimming left V 1 base short and J 4 bases short, with 17 bases between. Regarding the study as a whole: Blood held most thyroid clonotypes expanded above 0.001 frequency.

The PBMCs had their origin in 10 ml of fresh peripheral blood. This clonotype was recorded many times. What it recognizes is unknown. The receptor was derived from a woman in her thirties or forties with Graves' hyperthyroidism. The specimen sequenced was blood. The V call is TRBV20-1, the J call TRBJ2-1, with D tentatively TRBD1 (6 bases). CDR3 sequence (DNA): TGCAGTGCTAGAGCCCTAACAGGGAACCAATACAATGAGCAGTTCTTC. Amino acid sequence: CSARALTGNQYNEQFF.